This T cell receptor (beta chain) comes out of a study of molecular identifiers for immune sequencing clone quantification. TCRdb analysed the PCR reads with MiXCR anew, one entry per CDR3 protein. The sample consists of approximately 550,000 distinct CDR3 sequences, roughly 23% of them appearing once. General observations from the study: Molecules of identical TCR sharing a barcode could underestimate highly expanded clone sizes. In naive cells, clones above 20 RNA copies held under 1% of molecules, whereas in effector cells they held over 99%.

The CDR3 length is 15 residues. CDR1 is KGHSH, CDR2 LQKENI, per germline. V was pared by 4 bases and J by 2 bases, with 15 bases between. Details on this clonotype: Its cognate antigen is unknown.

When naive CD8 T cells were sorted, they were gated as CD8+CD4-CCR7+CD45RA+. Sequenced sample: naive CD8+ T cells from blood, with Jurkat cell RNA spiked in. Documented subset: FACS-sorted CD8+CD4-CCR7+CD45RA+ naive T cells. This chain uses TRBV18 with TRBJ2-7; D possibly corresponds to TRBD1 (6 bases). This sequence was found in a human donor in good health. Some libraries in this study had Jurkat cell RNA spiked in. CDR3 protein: CASSLTGTAAYEQYF. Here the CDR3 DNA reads TGTGCCAGCTCACTGACAGGCACCGCGGCCTACGAGCAGTACTTC.